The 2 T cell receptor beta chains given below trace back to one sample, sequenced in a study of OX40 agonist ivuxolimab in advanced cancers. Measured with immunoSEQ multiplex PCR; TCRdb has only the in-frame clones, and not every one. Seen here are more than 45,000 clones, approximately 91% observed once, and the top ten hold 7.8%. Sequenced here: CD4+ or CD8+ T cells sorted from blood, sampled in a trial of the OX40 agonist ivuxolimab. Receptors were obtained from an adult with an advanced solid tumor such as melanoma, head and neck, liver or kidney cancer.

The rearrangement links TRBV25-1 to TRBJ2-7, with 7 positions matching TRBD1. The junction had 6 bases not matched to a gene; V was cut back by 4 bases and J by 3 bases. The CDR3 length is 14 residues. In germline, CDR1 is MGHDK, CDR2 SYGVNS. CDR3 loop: CASSGTGTVYEQYF. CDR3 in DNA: TGTGCCAGCAGTGGTACCGGGACAGTCTACGAGCAGTACTTC.

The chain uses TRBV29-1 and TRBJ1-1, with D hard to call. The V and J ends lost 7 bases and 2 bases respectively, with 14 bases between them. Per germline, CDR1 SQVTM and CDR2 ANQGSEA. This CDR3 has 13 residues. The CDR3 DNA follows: TGCAGCGCATGTTTCAGAGTTAACACTGAAGCTTTCTTT. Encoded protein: CSACFRVNTEAFF.